A single sample is the source of the 28 T cell receptor beta chains below, sequenced in a study of T cells in Graves' hyperthyroidism and ophthalmopathy. TCR beta CDR3 regions were amplified from RNA transcripts. HTBI primers were employed in a first-round RT-PCR of the TCR CDR3. TCRdb reprocessed the multiplex PCR reads via MiXCR and lists one record per CDR3 protein. The sample yields fewer than 350,000 distinct CDR3 sequences, 15% to 20% seen once. Sequences were obtained from blood. These receptors all stem from a woman aged 35 to 49 with Graves' ophthalmopathy.

V usage is TRBV11-3 and J usage is TRBJ2-5; 10 bases agree with TRBD2. The CDR3 length is 16 residues. J gave up 9 bases and V 0 bases, and 10 bases lay outside the gene matches. Germline-derived CDR1 and CDR2 are SGHNT and YENEEA. CDR3 protein: CASSLDPGLADGAQYF. The CDR3 DNA reads TGTGCCAGCAGCTTAGATCCAGGACTAGCGGACGGGGCCCAGTACTTC.

This clonotype appeared a single time. This chain uses TRBV6-5 with TRBJ2-7; 8 bases match TRBD2. V gave up 2 bases and J gave up 1 base; unmatched junction bases: 7. Germline CDR1 and CDR2: MNHEY and SVGAGI. The CDR3 is made up of 16 amino acids. CDR3 in DNA: TGTGCCAGCAGTTACGGTAGCGGGGATACTTCCTACGAGCAGTACTTC. It codes for CASSYGSGDTSYEQYF.

This clonotype was observed at least ten times. The chain has TRBV28 and TRBJ2-7, with D possibly matching TRBD2 (6 bases). Looked up from germline, CDR1 is MDHEN and CDR2 is SYDVKM. The V and J ends lost 8 bases and 4 bases respectively, with 15 bases between them. The CDR3 runs 13 residues. The CDR3 spells CASSGLESYEQYF. The CDR3, as DNA: TGTGCCAGCTCGGGACTTGAAAGTTACGAGCAGTACTTC.

This clonotype was counted ten times or more. The rearrangement uses TRBV6-1 and TRBJ2-2; D might be TRBD2 (5 bases). This CDR3 has 16 amino acids. Germline V gene data show CDR1 as MNHNS and CDR2 as SASEGT. V lost 5 bases and J 0 bases, leaving 13 bases between the germline ends. The CDR3 DNA reads as TGTGCCAGCAGTCCCCGACTATTTCCGAACACCGGGGAGCTGTTTTTT. Encoded protein: CASSPRLFPNTGELFF.

At least ten counts were recorded for this clonotype. V gene TRBV19 combines with J gene TRBJ2-5; 8 nucleotides line up with TRBD1. J lost 4 bases, V lost 8 bases, and 0 bases had no gene match. Germline CDR1 and CDR2: LNHDA and SQIVND (reference sequence). CDR3 length: 11 amino acids. Written as DNA, the CDR3 is TGTGCCAGTGGACAGGGAGAGACCCAGTACTTC. This codes for CASGQGETQYF.

This clonotype was counted at least ten times. V and J are TRBV6-1 and TRBJ2-7, with 7 bases identical to TRBD1. Germline V gene lookup returns CDR1 MNHNS and CDR2 SASEGT. The CDR3 spans 15 residues. V lost 5 bases to trimming and J lost 2 bases; unmatched junction nucleotides: 9. Written as DNA, the CDR3 is TGTGCCAGCAGTCAACTGGGACAGCCCGCCTACGAGCAGTACTTC. Protein product: CASSQLGQPAYEQYF.

This clonotype was detected many times. This chain connects TRBV15 to TRBJ2-2, with D possibly TRBD1 on 6 matching bases. Germline V gives CDR1 LNHNV, CDR2 YYDKDF (reference sequence). The CDR3 is 15 amino acids. With 2 bases removed from V and 6 bases from J, the gap between germline ends came to 13 bases. The CDR3 bases are TGTGCCACCAGCAGACCAGGGGTACTAGCCGGGGAGCTGTTTTTT. Protein: CATSRPGVLAGELFF.

The V and J genes are TRBV11-1 and TRBJ2-5, with D uncertain. CDR1 and CDR2 from the germline V gene are SGHAT and FQDESV (reference sequence). The CDR3 contains 13 residues. V lost 5 bases to trimming and J lost 2 bases, with 9 bases between them. CDR3 in DNA: TGTGCCAGCAGCCCCGGAATTCAAGAGACCCAGTACTTC. Residues: CASSPGIQETQYF.

At least ten counts were recorded for this clonotype. This CDR3 is CASSQESDRPTYEQYF. As DNA, the CDR3 is TGCGCCAGCAGCCAAGAAAGTGACAGGCCGACCTACGAGCAGTACTTC. The chain employs TRBV4-1 and TRBJ2-7; perhaps TRBD1 as D (6 bases). The germline V and J ends were trimmed by 0 bases and 2 bases, with 14 bases remaining between them. Germline CDR1 reads MGHRA; CDR2 reads YSYEKL. The CDR3 covers 16 residues.

The V gene is TRBV28, the J gene TRBJ1-1; a weak D match, TRBD1 (6 bases). The V gene lost 6 bases and the J gene lost 8 bases, with 19 bases spanning the gap. CDR1 is MDHEN and CDR2 is SYDVKM in the germline V gene. The CDR3 runs to 14 residues. For the CDR3, the DNA is TGTGCCAGCAGGGGGGCCCGGGCGTTGGCCGAAGCTTTCTTT. Its protein is CASRGARALAEAFF.

The chain couples TRBV6-1 to TRBJ1-2, with D unresolved. Germline V lookup: CDR1 MNHNS, CDR2 SASEGT. Trimming cost V 6 bases and J 6 bases, with 20 bases left between them. This CDR3 has 15 amino acids. CDR3 bases: TGTGCCAGCAGCCCCCGAAGTTATCGATCGGATGGCTACACCTTC. This sequence encodes CASSPRSYRSDGYTF.

In its sample, this clonotype was seen many times. The CDR3 reads CASSQGWEVEQYF. DNA of the CDR3: TGCGCCAGCAGCCAAGGGTGGGAGGTCGAGCAGTACTTC. This chain uses TRBV4-1 with TRBJ2-7; TRBD2 might be the D (6 bases). Germline loops: CDR1 MGHRA, CDR2 YSYEKL. The V gene lost 1 base and the J gene lost 6 bases, with 10 bases spanning the gap. The CDR3 is made up of 13 amino acids.

The chain uses TRBV7-9 and TRBJ1-1; D unresolved. The CDR3 spans 14 residues. Germline lookup yields CDR1 SEHNR and CDR2 FQNEAQ (reference sequence). Trimming removed 6 bases at V and 4 bases at J, with 15 bases between. The CDR3 nucleotides are TGTGCCAGCAGTTTAAGAGCCCGGATCACTGAAGCTTTCTTT. It specifies CASSLRARITEAFF. The entire variable domain, with the rest obtained from reference TRBV7-9 and TRBJ1-1, is as follows: DTGVSQNPRHKITKRGQNVTFRCDPISEHNRLYWYRQTLGQGPEFLTYFQNEAQLEKSRLLSDRFSAERPKGSFSTLEIQRTEQGDSAMYLCASSLRARITEAFFGQGTRLTVV.

In DNA form, the CDR3 reads TGTGCCAGCAGTGAAGTGGCGGGGAACACTGAAGCTTTCTTT. Translated: CASSEVAGNTEAFF. The chain joins TRBV12-3 or TRBV12-4 to TRBJ1-1, with unresolved D. The CDR3 runs 14 residues. Trimming left V 5 bases short and J 1 base short, with 11 bases between.

This clonotype occurred many times. The chain carries TRBV28 and TRBJ1-5; TRBD1 might be the D (6 bases). This CDR3 contains 15 residues. Trimming cost V 3 bases and J 5 bases, with 14 bases left between them. Germline V CDR1 and CDR2: MDHEN, SYDVKM. The CDR3 reads CASSFVGGLDQPQHF. Here the CDR3 DNA reads TGTGCCAGCAGTTTTGTAGGGGGATTGGATCAGCCCCAGCATTTT.

The J gene is TRBJ1-1, the V gene TRBV28; no definite D call. V was shortened by 6 bases and J by 1 base, with 18 bases between the two germline ends. The CDR3 length is 16 residues. Germline CDR1 reads MDHEN; CDR2 reads SYDVKM. The CDR3 loop reads CASSPPLPHRNTEAFF. The CDR3 region has the DNA TGTGCCAGCAGCCCACCCCTTCCTCATAGGAACACTGAAGCTTTCTTT.

The chain links TRBV7-9 to TRBJ2-7; D gene uncertain. CDR1 and CDR2 (germline): SEHNR, FQNEAQ (reference sequence). The CDR3 runs to 16 residues. With 0 bases removed from V and 1 base from J, the gap between germline ends came to 13 bases. DNA of the CDR3: TGTGCCAGCAGCTTAGCCCTGGGATTGGTTTCCTACGAGCAGTACTTC. This gives the protein CASSLALGLVSYEQYF. Complete variable domain (other parts from reference TRBV7-9 and TRBJ2-7): DTGVSQNPRHKITKRGQNVTFRCDPISEHNRLYWYRQTLGQGPEFLTYFQNEAQLEKSRLLSDRFSAERPKGSFSTLEIQRTEQGDSAMYLCASSLALGLVSYEQYFGPGTRLTVT.

This clonotype was detected many times. The chain combines TRBV6-2 or TRBV6-3 with TRBJ2-7; unclear D gene. The germline V gene has CDR1 MNHEY and CDR2 SVGEGT. This CDR3 contains 12 residues. V was trimmed by 10 bases and J by 4 bases, leaving 14 bases between them. Written as DNA, the CDR3 is TGTGCCACCGAGGAGCTACCATACGAGCAGTACTTC. Translation: CATEELPYEQYF.

This clonotype was counted at least ten times. The chain recombines TRBV29-1 with TRBJ1-2; TRBD1 might be the D (5 bases). CDR1 and CDR2 (germline): SQVTM, ANQGSEA. This CDR3 has 12 amino acids. The ends were cut back, 6 bases at V and 0 bases at J, with 8 bases in the middle. The CDR3 reads CSVWGTNYGYTF. The CDR3 DNA follows: TGCAGCGTGTGGGGGACTAACTATGGCTACACCTTC.

In its sample, this clonotype was seen many times. The genes are TRBV25-1 and TRBJ2-4; D gene unclear. Germline CDR1 and CDR2: MGHDK and SYGVNS. CDR3 size: 13 residues. Trimming took off 2 bases at V and 2 bases at J, with 4 bases between the two ends. CDR3: CASSEVSKNIQYF. The CDR3 nucleotides are TGTGCCAGCAGTGAAGTATCCAAAAACATTCAGTACTTC. Full variable domain (remainder filled in from reference TRBV25-1 and TRBJ2-4): EADIYQTPRYLVIGTGKKITLECSQTMGHDKMYWYQQDPGMELHLIHYSYGVNSTEKGDLSSESTVSRIRTEHFPLTLESARPSHTSQYLCASSEVSKNIQYFGAGTRLSVL.

Many counts were recorded for this clonotype. The chain has TRBV7-2 and TRBJ2-7; TRBD2 is a possible D gene (6 bases). This CDR3 comprises 18 residues. V lost 0 bases and J 0 bases, leaving 18 bases between the germline ends. Germline V gene sequence: CDR1 SGHTA, CDR2 FQGNSA. For the CDR3, the DNA is TGTGCCAGCAGCTTAGCCGTAGGGGTTAGCGGATACTCCTACGAGCAGTACTTC. This translates into CASSLAVGVSGYSYEQYF.

This clonotype has more than one count but fewer than ten. A read error may be the cause here, since a much bigger clone is one base away. The rearrangement uses TRBV12-3 or TRBV12-4 and TRBJ2-7, with D possibly TRBD1 on 6 matching bases. V was cut by 8 bases and J by 3 bases, with 8 bases left in between. The CDR3 contains 11 residues. CDR3 amino acids: CASGQYYEQYF. In DNA, the CDR3 is TGTGCCAGCGGACAGTACTACGAGCAGTACTTC.

This clonotype appeared many times. Possible read error: a much larger clone is one base away. J is TRBJ1-1 and V is TRBV7-9, with unresolved D. In germline, CDR1 is SEHNR, CDR2 FQNEAQ (reference sequence). There are 12 residues in the CDR3. The CDR3 nucleotides are TGTGCCAGCAACTTAGGGAGGGAGTCGGCTTTCTTT. Protein product: CASNLGRESAFF.

This clonotype was recorded many times. The chain carries TRBV7-9 and TRBJ2-7; D not resolved. The CDR3 consists of 13 residues. Germline lookup yields CDR1 SEHNR and CDR2 FQNEAQ (reference sequence). Trimming took off 5 bases at V and 3 bases at J, with 11 bases between the two ends. CDR3 coding DNA: TGTGCCAGCAGCGTAAACCAGGACTACGAGCAGTACTTC. Its protein product is CASSVNQDYEQYF.

J is TRBJ2-7 and V is TRBV27; a possible D gene is TRBD1 (5 bases). The CDR3 loop spans 13 amino acids. Germline V lookup: CDR1 MNHEY, CDR2 SMNVEV (reference sequence). Deletions cut 10 bases from V and 2 bases from J, with 15 bases between. CDR3 coding DNA: TGTGCCAACCCCGGTACAGGACCCTACGAGCAGTACTTC. Translated, it gives CANPGTGPYEQYF.

The rearrangement joins TRBV7-2 to TRBJ2-7; no clear D. The CDR3 spans 12 residues. Trimming took off 5 bases at V and 4 bases at J, with 9 bases between the two ends. Germline V CDR1 and CDR2: SGHTA, FQGNSA. CDR3 amino acids: CASSENLYEQYF. CDR3 in DNA: TGTGCCAGCAGCGAAAACCTTTACGAGCAGTACTTC.

This clonotype was found many times. The J gene is TRBJ1-5, the V gene TRBV6-2 or TRBV6-3, with D perhaps matching TRBD1 (6 bases). Germline loops: CDR1 MNHEY, CDR2 SVGEGT. Trimming stripped 7 bases from V and 7 bases from J, with 20 bases between. CDR3 length: 15 amino acids. CDR3 coding DNA: TGTGCCAGCAATCGTACGCCGGGGGCGCAACAGCCCCAGCATTTT. Its translation is CASNRTPGAQQPQHF.

In this sample, this clonotype turned up many times. The chain joins TRBV12-3 or TRBV12-4 to TRBJ2-7; the D gene is possibly TRBD2 (6 bases). The ends were cut back, 3 bases at V and 6 bases at J, with 15 bases in the middle. The CDR3 covers 14 residues. The CDR3, as DNA: TGTGCCAGCAGTTTTAGCGGCAGGGCATTCGAGCAGTACTTC. As protein: CASSFSGRAFEQYF.